The source of this T cell receptor beta chain is a study of cytomegalovirus exposure and HLA in healthy donors listed by TCRdb under 2017. About the full investigation: An earlier analysis of approximately 640 of the donors reported approximately 290 Gb of sequence data and 117 million unique TCR beta sequences from about 180 million T cells. The T cell repertoires of under 700 subjects were profiled by immunosequencing and related to cytomegalovirus serostatus. The number of donors typed differed by locus, with 629-630 for A, B, C, DRB1 and DQB1, roughly 520 for DQA1, 600 to 610 for DPA1, and some 470 for DPB1. Rather than using new phenotypic data, the later analysis identified candidate immune exposures from TCR beta sequences and from how often those sequences occurred across donors. Of the roughly 400 genotyped donors, about 84% fell in the genetic ancestry cluster associated with self-reported Caucasian donors. A later analysis re-examined previously published TCR beta repertoires from hundreds of donors and added high-resolution HLA genotyping to investigate patterns of TCR occurrence. To predict cytomegalovirus infection status, the study combined high-throughput TCR immunosequencing, statistical association of individual TCRs with disease status, and machine learning. Because of strong linkage in the cohort, roughly 5 DR-DQ haplotypes were treated as single units for association and clustering. In an earlier analysis of over 550 of the donors, high-throughput TCR beta sequencing was used to judge whether each TCR beta V gene segment behaved as functional or pseudogenic. Alongside the repertoire data, information on donor age, sex, ethnicity and CMV serostatus was compiled. An early release covering approximately 600 HLA-typed donors comprised roughly 300 gigabases of sequencing data and 85 million to 100 million unique TCR sequences. The study aimed to test whether signatures of past pathogen exposure could be identified by cataloging public T cell receptors. On average, roughly 240,000 unique TCR beta nucleotide sequences were sequenced per donor among about 400 genotyped donors of the cohort, with about 17% of those sequences being non-productive. HLA typing covered class I and class II loci at four-digit resolution. All discovery cohort repertoires had been generated on a single sequencing platform. In addition to the first cohort of 666 subjects, a separate validation cohort of 120 different subjects was used. In a later genetic analysis, genome-wide SNP genotypes for about three fifths of the roughly 670 donors were used, and that subset was treated as a discovery cohort.

Library construction relied on the immunoSEQ multiplex PCR assay. For the multiplex PCR, a mixture combining 60 forward primers for TCR Vbeta segments and 13 reverse primers for TCR Jbeta segments was used. A multiplex PCR assay on genomic DNA amplified the CDR3 region of rearranged TCR beta genes. Amplified TCR beta libraries were sequenced as 87-base-pair reads on the Illumina HiSeq System. On the authors' methods: In a later analysis, some 80 million unique TCR beta chains were counted across the approximately 640 repertoires, and roughly 11 million of these chains were shared by at least two donors. Raw reads were error-corrected and collapsed into unique sequences by a nearest-neighbor algorithm in which closely related sequences were merged to remove PCR and sequencing errors. CDR3 sequences were aligned to IMGT reference sequences to assign V, D and J gene segments. For a sequence to be retained, a match of at least six nucleotides to both a V gene segment and a J gene segment was required. Rearrangements were called productive when the CDR3 lacked stop codons and stayed in frame with V and J; all others were non-productive. CDR3 was defined according to IMGT convention as the region running from the second conserved V-encoded cysteine to the conserved J-encoded phenylalanine. The earlier analysis of approximately 500 of the donors excluded sequences that lacked an unambiguous match to a single V gene segment. In an earlier analysis of several hundred of the donors, V segments were called functional above 56.7% productive rearrangements and were called segregating when the between-donor standard deviation exceeded 5%. To diagnose cytomegalovirus status from the catalog of TCR beta chain sequences, a statistical classification framework was built. V and J gene assignment, in a later analysis, came from comparing TCR nucleotide sequences with IMGT/GENE-DB human TR gene sequences. A later analysis assigned CDR3 sequences and most-parsimonious VDJ recombination scenarios with the TCRdist pipeline. In a later analysis, each TCR beta chain was defined by its CDR3 amino acid sequence together with its V-gene family, and reads lacking a unique V-gene family were excluded. As a way to deal with suspected cross-contamination and a sequencing artifact, a later analysis dropped under 600 nucleotide sequences that were highly shared and had low generation probability. In a later analysis, a clonal expansion index for each public chain was calculated from normalized within-repertoire ranks of inferred template counts. Generation probabilities in a later analysis came from a VDJ recombination model fitted to out-of-frame rearrangements, and those results were checked against IGoR. In a later analysis, TCR-TCR, TCR-HLA and TCR-CMV co-occurrence was scored with hypergeometric tests, and a repertoire-size bias correction was applied to TCR pairs. To estimate false discovery rates, a later analysis permuted the HLA or CMV assignments 20 times. In a later analysis, co-occurring TCRs were grouped with DBSCAN, and TCRdist sequence similarity was added when clustering was performed within HLA-allele-positive subsets. Repertoires with fewer than 30,000 or more than 120,000 public chains, plus five repertoires with anomalous nucleotide sharing, were excluded from co-occurrence clustering. TCRdb took this table from immuneACCESS and kept in-frame rearrangements with V and J called. Such tables lack part of the clones; where checked against another copy, unresolved V genes explain under half of the gap, and the rest is unexplained. V, J and clone size derive from that table, while D and trimming were established from the DNA sequence. A total of around 180,000 clones appear in this sample, over 70% of them only once. The ten largest clones take up 1.2% of the sample.

Its CDR3 holds 13 amino acids, cysteine through phenylalanine. Solely the CDR3 DNA is kept, with 39 bases framed from the first base. The germline V gene (reference sequence) gives CDR1 as MNHNY and CDR2 as SVGAGI. The paper's findings and limits, for the study overall: A further reported finding was that TCR beta sequences accurately predicted the HLA-A and HLA-B alleles for most subjects in the first cohort. Linkage disequilibrium might explain the correlated functional status among segregating V segments, but an unknown experimental factor could not be excluded. Roughly uniform sequencing depth across donors was assumed in presence/absence analyses, although this assumption may not hold. The classifier was reported to diagnose cytomegalovirus status with high specificity and sensitivity in both the original and validation cohorts. A total of 150 to 200 TCR beta chains were listed by the study as associated with cytomegalovirus. According to a later genetic analysis, donors in an Asian-associated ancestry cluster had fewer N-insertions in productive TCRs than the approximately 710-donor mean. A cluster of highly shared sequence variants was judged likely to represent a technical artifact of the sequencing pipeline. In a later genetic analysis, a missense DCLRE1C variant was associated with V-gene and J-gene trimming of TCR beta chains, and the association was replicated in an independent cohort. An earlier analysis of approximately 570 of the donors showed that most TCR beta V segments appeared in productive rearrangements either about 87% or about 30% of the time, which broadly matched IMGT annotations. The authors suggested that the approach could potentially be generalized to other disease states and immunological phenotypes. The only immune exposure information available for the cohort was CMV serostatus. The cohort was sequenced for TCR beta chains only, and without alpha or paired-chain data the features that could be detected were limited. In a later analysis, HLA-associated TCR beta chains showed more clonal expansion and lower generation probabilities than non-associated chains that were equally common. In a later analysis, most CMV-associated TCR beta chains were found to appear HLA-restricted, with HLA associations seemingly driven largely by CMV exposure. HLA typing was unavailable for some donors at each locus, so association tests used only the typed subset. While some public TCRs were present in many individuals, most TCR sequences turned up only very rarely across donors. In vitro tests confirmed that a few of the cytomegalovirus-associated TCR beta chains recognize cytomegalovirus antigens. Because counts were too low, more than 15 rarely observed V segments, including chromosome 9 orphons, were left out of the earlier analysis of approximately 580 of the donors. Several of the top co-occurrence clusters appeared to be linked to parvovirus B19, influenza, CMV and Epstein-Barr virus, according to a later analysis. When HLA alleles, especially DR and DQ, strongly co-occurred, TCR associations were difficult to assign to individual alleles. In a later analysis, the rate of TCR association differed among HLA loci, with DRB1 alleles having the most associated TCRs and HLA-C alleles having the fewest. Some IMGT-functional V segments, including TRBV6-2 and TRBV6-3, could not be distinguished by the 87-base-pair reads and were therefore excluded. In a later analysis, about 16,000 TCR beta sequences were associated with specific HLA alleles at a false discovery rate of 0.05.

The cohort was made up of 500 to 850 healthy bone marrow donors. All cohort members were sampled while nominally healthy, although unrecorded immune exposures were likely present. The donor tested CMV seronegative, placing the donor among the 350 to 400 seronegative members of the cohort. Each donor provided a peripheral blood sample, and peripheral blood mononuclear cells were used for TCR beta sequencing. Genomic DNA extraction from the blood cell samples was performed with the Qiagen DNeasy Blood Extraction Kit. Of note for this clone: Which antigen it targets is not known. There are no base qualities to consult, and no much larger clone falls within one base.

The chain joins TRBV6-6 to TRBJ2-5, and perhaps TRBD2 as D gene, on 6 matching bases. The DNA matches TRBJ2-7 better at its end, which makes the J call doubtful. Sequences were obtained from PBMCs. This receptor was identified in a boy aged 2-15 years in good health and CMV-seronegative. The CDR3 region: CASSLGTSYEQYF. The DNA is as follows: TGTGCCAGCAGTCTCGGGACTTCCTACGAGCAGTACTTC.